These 30 T cell receptor beta chains came from one sample sequenced in a study of OX40 agonist ivuxolimab in advanced cancers. Method: immunoSEQ multiplex PCR; TCRdb's copy keeps in-frame clones and lacks some. The repertoire holds about 38,000 clones, approximately 80% seen once, with about 8.8% in the top ten. The sequences come from CD4+ or CD8+ T cells sorted from blood, collected in a trial of the OX40 agonist ivuxolimab. The receptors come from an adult with an advanced solid tumor such as melanoma, head and neck, liver or kidney cancer.

The table lists this clone with a few counts. The CDR3 region is CASSYGLRGARETQYF. CDR3 nucleotides: TGTGCCAGCAGTTATGGCTTGCGGGGGGCCCGGGAGACCCAGTACTTC. The chain uses TRBV6-6 and TRBJ2-5; 8 bases line up with TRBD2. Unmatched junction bases numbered 11, after V lost 3 bases and J lost 5 bases. The germline V gene has CDR1 MNHNY and CDR2 SVGAGI (reference sequence). This CDR3 is 16 amino acids long.

As to this clone: This CDR3 is also generated by other DNA sequences in the sample. J is TRBJ1-2 and V is TRBV5-1; D is uncertain. In germline, CDR1 is SGHRS, CDR2 YFSETQ. The CDR3 length is 12 residues. The V gene lost 4 bases and the J gene lost 6 bases, with 10 bases spanning the gap. Written as DNA, the CDR3 is TGCGCCAGCAGCCTAAAGGGAGATGGCTACACCTTC. As protein: CASSLKGDGYTF.

This clone showed up just a few times. This sequence joins TRBV15 and TRBJ2-4; 7 nucleotides match TRBD2. This CDR3 is 16 amino acids long. J gave up 1 base and V 0 bases, and 3 bases lay outside the gene matches. Germline CDR1 is LNHNV and CDR2 is YYDKDF (reference sequence). The CDR3 DNA reads TGTGCCACCAGCAGAGATACCGGGAGGGCCAAAAACATTCAGTACTTC. Its translation is CATSRDTGRAKNIQYF.

The CDR3 DNA reads as TGCGCCAGCAGCTTGTCCGATGAGACCCAGTACTTC. Protein sequence: CASSLSDETQYF. The chain carries TRBV5-1 and TRBJ2-5, with D unresolved. The V gene's germline CDR1 is SGHRS and CDR2 YFSETQ. Trimming shortened V by 1 base and J by 5 bases, and 6 bases separated the two germline ends. The CDR3 covers 12 residues. The variable domain in full, completed from reference TRBV5-1 and TRBJ2-5, reads KAGVTQTPRYLIKTRGQQVTLSCSPISGHRSVSWYQQTPGQGLQFLFEYFSETQRNKGNFPGRFSGRQFSNSRSEMNVSTLELGDSALYLCASSLSDETQYFGPGTRLLVL.

This clone was recorded only once. This chain links TRBV9 with TRBJ2-1; D not certain. The CDR3 is 14 amino acids. Trimming shortened V by 0 bases and J by 9 bases, and 13 bases separated the two germline ends. In germline, CDR1 is SGDLS, CDR2 YYNGEE. The CDR3 region is CASSVDNSFGEQFF. CDR3 in DNA: TGTGCCAGCAGCGTAGATAATTCATTCGGTGAGCAGTTCTTC.

The rearrangement joins TRBV7-3 to TRBJ2-5; 8 bases match TRBD1. This CDR3 spans 13 amino acids. The J segment lost 5 bases and the V segment lost 5 bases, leaving 4 bases of the junction unmatched. Per the germline V gene, CDR1 is SGHTA and CDR2 is FQGTGA. This chain's CDR3 is CASSRTGGETQYF. The CDR3 coding sequence is TGTGCCAGCAGCCGAACAGGGGGGGAGACCCAGTACTTC.

This clone was detected once. The chain combines TRBV30 with TRBJ2-7; D gene ambiguous. Germline assignment: CDR1 GTSNPN and CDR2 SVGIG (reference sequence). This CDR3 region has 13 residues. V was shortened by 7 bases and J by 2 bases, with 15 bases between the two germline ends. The CDR3: CASADWTTYEQYF. The CDR3 DNA reads as TGTGCCTCCGCAGATTGGACCACCTACGAGCAGTACTTC. Filled out from reference TRBV30 and TRBJ2-7, the complete variable domain reads SQTIHQWPATLVQPVGSPLSLECTVEGTSNPNLYWYRQAAGRGLQLLFYSVGIGQISSEVPQNLSASRPQDRQFILSSKKLLLSDSGFYLCASADWTTYEQYFGPGTRLTVT.

A few counts support this clone. The J gene is TRBJ1-6, the V gene TRBV7-9, with 8 bases lining up with TRBD1. The CDR3 is 16 residues long. Germline loops: CDR1 SEHNR, CDR2 FQNEAQ (reference sequence). V was pared by 5 bases and J by 4 bases, with 7 bases of the junction left unmatched. CDR3 residues: CASSTITGGYNSPLHF. For the CDR3, the DNA is TGTGCCAGCAGCACGATTACAGGGGGTTATAATTCACCCCTCCACTTT.

The chain recombines TRBV6-6 with TRBJ2-4; 10 bases fit TRBD2. Trimming cost V 8 bases and J 3 bases; bases outside gene matches: 4. Germline values: CDR1 MNHNY, CDR2 SVGAGI (reference sequence). The CDR3 is made up of 14 amino acids. CDR3 in amino acids: CASSSGGDKNIQYF. In nucleotides, the CDR3 is TGTGCCAGCTCGAGCGGGGGGGACAAAAACATTCAGTACTTC.

The V and J genes are TRBV10-3 and TRBJ2-7; tentative D call: TRBD2 (5 bases). Between the trimmed V and J ends, which lost 2 bases and 4 bases, there was a span of 12 bases. Germline values: CDR1 ENHRY, CDR2 SYGVKD. The CDR3 is 14 amino acids. The CDR3 nucleotides are TGTGCCATCAGTGAGGGACTTCCAGTTTACGAGCAGTACTTC. Translating it yields CAISEGLPVYEQYF.

The chain carries TRBV11-3 and TRBJ2-1, with D unclear. Germline CDR1 SGHNT, CDR2 YENEEA. V lost 0 bases, J lost 6 bases, and 3 bases lay in between. The CDR3 extends over 12 amino acids. The CDR3 loop is CASSLDSNEQFF. The CDR3 DNA is TGTGCCAGCAGCTTAGACAGCAATGAGCAGTTCTTC.

V gene TRBV4-2 combines with J gene TRBJ1-5, with D unclear. The germline gives CDR1 LGHNA, CDR2 YNFKEQ. CDR3 length: 11 amino acids. V was cut by 5 bases and J by 9 bases, with 8 bases left in between. The CDR3 bases are TGTGCCAGCAGCTTGAGGGTGCCCCAGCATTTT. Translation: CASSLRVPQHF.

This clone appeared a single time. This chain connects TRBV7-2 to TRBJ2-1, with D perhaps TRBD1 or TRBD2 (5 bases each). Germline-derived CDR1 and CDR2 are SGHTA and FQGNSA. The CDR3 is 15 amino acids. V lost 4 bases and J 2 bases, leaving 12 bases between the germline ends. CDR3 bases: TGTGCCAGCAGCTCCGGGACGGCTACCTACAATGAGCAGTTCTTC. It yields the protein CASSSGTATYNEQFF.

This rearrangement joins TRBV6-6 to TRBJ2-7; 7 bases are a match to TRBD1. The CDR3 is made up of 15 amino acids. Germline V gives CDR1 MNHNY, CDR2 SVGAGI (reference sequence). The V segment lost 7 bases and the J segment 0 bases; nucleotides outside the gene matches: 9. The chain's CDR3 is CASTLKAGGSYEQYF. In DNA, the CDR3 is TGTGCCAGCACCCTTAAGGCAGGGGGCTCCTACGAGCAGTACTTC.

V gene TRBV11-2 combines with J gene TRBJ1-1; no firm D call. Germline assignment: CDR1 SGHAT and CDR2 FQNNGV. Trimming shortened V by 2 bases and J by 1 base, and 5 bases separated the two germline ends. The CDR3 consists of 13 residues. This chain's CDR3 is CASSLLQNTEAFF. As DNA, the CDR3 is TGTGCCAGCAGCTTACTACAGAACACTGAAGCTTTCTTT.

In this sample, this clone turned up a few times. The J gene is TRBJ1-5, the V gene TRBV28, with D perhaps matching TRBD1 (5 bases). CDR1 MDHEN and CDR2 SYDVKM come from the germline V gene. The CDR3 contains 14 residues. The V end was cut by 6 bases, the J end by 4 bases, with 13 bases between. The CDR3 region has the DNA TGTGCCAGCAGGGGGGGGACGGGTAATCAGCCCCAGCATTTT. Amino acids: CASRGGTGNQPQHF.

This clone was observed a single time. DNA of the CDR3: TGTGCCAGCAGCCTACAGGGGGGCAATCAGCCCCAGCATTTT. Encoded protein: CASSLQGGNQPQHF. This chain uses TRBV7-9 with TRBJ1-5, with 8 nucleotides matching TRBD1. CDR1 and CDR2 from the germline V gene are SEHNR and FQNEAQ (reference sequence). V shed 5 bases, J shed 2 bases, and the junction held 2 bases outside the gene matches. The CDR3 length is 14 residues.

V is TRBV7-8 and J is TRBJ1-5; 8 bases line up with TRBD1. The germline V gene has CDR1 SGHVS and CDR2 FQNEAQ. There are 15 residues in the CDR3. The V segment lost 5 bases and the J segment 10 bases; nucleotides outside the gene matches: 13. CDR3 nucleotides: TGTGCCAGCAGCCCAGGGGGGACAGGCTCCGGCCCCCAGCATTTT. It codes for CASSPGGTGSGPQHF.

This chain joins TRBV7-6 and TRBJ2-5, with TRBD2 matching over 11 bases. With 5 bases clipped from V and 4 bases from J, the junction kept 6 bases outside the gene matches. Looked up from germline, CDR1 is SGHVS and CDR2 is FNYEAQ. The length of the CDR3 is 15 residues. For the CDR3, the DNA is TGTGCCAGCAGCCGCGGGACTAGCGGAACAGAGACCCAGTACTTC. Amino acid sequence: CASSRGTSGTETQYF.

V is TRBV19 and J is TRBJ2-6; tentatively, D is TRBD1 (6 bases). The CDR3 length is 16 residues. Between the trimmed V and J ends, which lost 5 bases and 0 bases, there was a span of 11 bases. CDR1 is LNHDA and CDR2 is SQIVND in the germline V gene (reference sequence). The CDR3 DNA sequence: TGTGCCAGTAGTGGGACACGCACCTCTGGGGCCAACGTCCTGACTTTC. Its protein is CASSGTRTSGANVLTF.

The CDR3 loop is CASSLPLDTQYF. The CDR3 DNA reads as TGTGCCAGCAGTCTTCCTTTGGATACGCAGTATTTT. The chain employs TRBV28 and TRBJ2-3; D gene ambiguous. The CDR3 is made up of 12 amino acids. V lost 5 bases and J lost 6, with 9 bases in between. Germline values: CDR1 MDHEN, CDR2 SYDVKM.

J is TRBJ1-6 and V is TRBV6-5; unclear D gene. Germline CDR1 and CDR2: MNHEY and SVGAGI. This CDR3 contains 15 residues. V was cut by 2 bases and J by 8 bases, with 13 bases left in between. The CDR3 loop is CASSYRPGWDSPLHF. The CDR3 bases are TGTGCCAGCAGTTACCGGCCAGGCTGGGATTCACCCCTCCACTTT.

This clone was seen only once. J is TRBJ2-7 and V is TRBV6-5, with D hard to call. Trimming cost V 5 bases and J 2 bases, with 10 bases left between them. Germline V gene data show CDR1 as MNHEY and CDR2 as SVGAGI. CDR3 length: 13 amino acids. CDR3 DNA sequence: TGTGCCAGCAGTCCCCTCCGAACCTACGAGCAGTACTTC. Encoded protein: CASSPLRTYEQYF.

The chain joins TRBV6-5 to TRBJ2-5, with D hard to call. The CDR3 extends over 15 amino acids. Trimming left V 6 bases short and J 1 base short, with 15 bases between. Germline V gene lookup returns CDR1 MNHEY and CDR2 SVGAGI. Written as DNA, the CDR3 is TGTGCCAGCAGCCCTCAACTTGGCGGCCAAGAGACCCAGTACTTC. This translates into CASSPQLGGQETQYF.

In its sample, this clone was seen a few times. The chain has TRBV28 and TRBJ2-7, with 9 bases fitting TRBD1. The CDR3 runs 14 residues. The junction had 8 bases not matched to a gene; V was cut back by 6 bases and J by 5 bases. Per the germline V gene, CDR1 is MDHEN and CDR2 is SYDVKM. The CDR3: CASRTTGGRDEQYF. The CDR3 bases are TGTGCCAGCAGAACTACAGGGGGCAGGGACGAGCAGTACTTC.

This clone was detected a few times. The V call is TRBV7-8, the J call TRBJ1-4; TRBD1 matches at 7 bases. Germline lookup yields CDR1 SGHVS and CDR2 FQNEAQ. V gave up 5 bases and J gave up 2 bases; unmatched junction bases: 2. The CDR3 runs 14 residues. The CDR3 DNA sequence: TGTGCCAGCAGCCCGGGACAGACTAATGAAAAACTGTTTTTT. Protein: CASSPGQTNEKLFF.

The V gene is TRBV28, the J gene TRBJ2-7; 7 bases match TRBD1. V lost 0 bases, J lost 7 bases, and 12 bases stayed unmatched. The CDR3 extends over 16 amino acids. Germline values: CDR1 MDHEN, CDR2 SYDVKM. The CDR3 DNA is TGTGCCAGCAGTTTATGGGACGGGACAGTGGGTAGGGAGCAGTACTTC. Protein product: CASSLWDGTVGREQYF.

V and J are TRBV27 and TRBJ2-2; D is undetermined. The CDR3 sequence is 15 residues long. CDR1 and CDR2 from the germline V gene are MNHEY and SMNVEV (reference sequence). The V end was cut by 6 bases, the J end by 8 bases, with 19 bases between. The CDR3 nucleotides read TGTGCCAGCAGCCCCCGCGGCACTCAGCCAGGGGAGCTGTTTTTT. Residues: CASSPRGTQPGELFF.

The rearrangement links TRBV4-2 to TRBJ2-7; D is possibly TRBD1 (7 bases). The ends were cut back, 0 bases at V and 5 bases at J, with 17 bases in the middle. Germline-derived CDR1 and CDR2 are LGHNA and YNFKEQ. The CDR3 totals 16 residues. CDR3 nucleotides: TGTGCCAGCAGCCAAGATCCGGAGGGGGCCCCCCACGAGCAGTACTTC. Encoded protein: CASSQDPEGAPHEQYF.

The chain is built from TRBV9 and TRBJ2-3; 8 bases match TRBD2. Looked up from germline, CDR1 is SGDLS and CDR2 is YYNGEE. The CDR3 is made up of 15 amino acids. The V and J ends lost 2 bases and 2 bases, in that order; junction bases with no gene match: 4. This CDR3 reads CASSVTSGSTDTQYF. CDR3 coding DNA: TGTGCCAGCAGCGTTACTAGCGGATCCACAGATACGCAGTATTTT.